A selection of T cell receptor beta chains follows, all from one sample in a study of T cells after somatic rescue of genetic block. The data were produced by immunoSEQ multiplex PCR, yet TCRdb's version contains in-frame clones alone and is incomplete. Of tens of thousands of clones in the sample, about nine tenths are singletons; the top ten hold over 2.5%. The sample taken for sequencing was peripheral blood mononuclear cells (PBMCs). The source is a man in his forties. Each CDR3 is given without its conserved first and last residue.

>TRBV2
ASSGDYSFTDTQY
>TRBV15
ATSRDGMNTEAF
>TRBV19
ASSIRTSGGETQY
>TRBV25-1
ASSKQGGANTIY
>TRBV9
ASSVGPSGSGETQY
>TRBV7-9
ASSPRQGSYNEQF
>TRBV5-1
ASSLGEKETQY
>TRBV5-1
ASSLAGGVSYNEQF
>TRBV18
ASSPGPQETQY
>TRBV5-4
ASSPRTGLVNTEAF
>TRBV19
ASSIWDRGTGELF
>TRBV6-5
ASTLDTRNTEAF
>TRBV4-2
ASSQDQRGYEQY
>TRBV28
ASSTSLAGYYEQY
>TRBV5-1
ASSFSQETQY
>TRBV18
ASSLQVYGYT
>TRBV19
ASRQSGLSNQPQH
>TRBV11-3
ASSLDPPQGRSGNTIY
>TRBV6-5
ASSYRGDGYT
>TRBV5-6
ASSLGEGNQPQH
>TRBV5-4
ASSFKDRGQETQY
>TRBV7-6
ASSLASGNTIY
>TRBV7-2
ASSLDRRTYEQY
>TRBV6-1
ASVKETSNSPLH
>TRBV5-4
ASTRDAAGADTQY